One sample yielded the 9 T cell receptor beta chains listed below, sequenced in a study of long-term antiretroviral therapy in people with HIV. The authors ran the immunoSEQ assay, v3.0, at survey level. Assay: immunoSEQ multiplex PCR; the TCRdb copy retains only in-frame clones and omits some. The data hold approximately 21,000 clones, with roughly nine tenths observed a single time. The sequencing used unsorted PBMCs, collected approximately 4.5 years before starting antiretroviral therapy. These receptors were collected from a woman aged 30 to 39 with HIV.

J is TRBJ2-3 and V is TRBV5-1, with D unresolved. The CDR3 length is 14 residues. V shed 2 bases and J shed 2 bases, with 9 bases lying between them. Germline lookup yields CDR1 SGHRS and CDR2 YFSETQ. The CDR3 protein is CASSFERNTDTQYF. The CDR3 nucleotides are TGCGCCAGCAGCTTTGAGAGAAACACAGATACGCAGTATTTT.

This chain connects TRBV18 to TRBJ1-3; D gene uncertain. Trimming took 4 bases from V and 2 from J, leaving 12 bases between them. The V gene's germline CDR1 is KGHSH and CDR2 LQKENI. The CDR3 totals 15 residues. The chain's CDR3 is CASSRQSSPGNTIYF. In DNA, the CDR3 is TGTGCCAGCTCACGACAATCCTCGCCTGGAAACACCATATATTTT.

In this sample, this clone turned up a few times. The chain employs TRBV6-1 and TRBJ2-5, with 10 bases identical to TRBD2. CDR1 MNHNS and CDR2 SASEGT come from the germline V gene. The CDR3 extends over 13 amino acids. Trimming cost V 11 bases and J 3 bases; bases outside gene matches: 6. The CDR3 bases are TGTGCCGTCGGTAGCGGGGGGAAAGAGACCCAGTACTTC. Its protein product is CAVGSGGKETQYF.

This chain connects TRBV11-3 to TRBJ1-1; D perhaps matches TRBD1 (5 bases). Trimming stripped 1 base from V and 6 bases from J, with 12 bases between. This CDR3 is built from 14 residues. Germline values: CDR1 SGHNT, CDR2 YENEEA. The CDR3 spells CASSLGGTISEAFF. CDR3 DNA sequence: TGTGCCAGCAGCTTAGGTGGGACTATCTCTGAAGCTTTCTTT.

The CDR3, as DNA: TGTGCCTGGAGTTTGTCGAGGCCCGGCACCTTC. It translates to CAWSLSRPGTF. V is TRBV30 and J is TRBJ1-2; D is unclear. V was pared by 2 bases and J by 13 bases, with 14 bases between. The germline CDR1 and CDR2 sequences are GTSNPN and SVGIG (reference sequence). The CDR3 consists of 11 residues.

The V call is TRBV10-1, the J call TRBJ1-5; D might be TRBD1 (5 bases). V was cut by 6 bases and J by 4 bases, with 13 bases left in between. CDR1 WNHNN and CDR2 SYGVQD come from the germline V gene (reference sequence). The CDR3 sequence is 14 residues long. The CDR3 DNA follows: TGCGCCAGCAGATTTCGACAGTCGAATCAGCCCCAGCATTTT. Encoded protein: CASRFRQSNQPQHF.

CDR3 sequence: CASSLSQQNTGELFF. CDR3 sequence (DNA): TGCGCCAGCAGCTTGTCCCAGCAGAACACCGGGGAGCTGTTTTTT. The V and J genes are TRBV5-1 and TRBJ2-2; D is unclear. The germline CDR1 and CDR2 sequences are SGHRS and YFSETQ. CDR3 length equals 15 residues. Trimming cost V 1 base and J 1 base, with 8 bases left between them.

The chain uses TRBV7-2 and TRBJ2-5; TRBD2 is a possible D gene (6 bases). The CDR3 is 14 residues long. V was shortened by 2 bases and J by 2 bases, with 9 bases between the two germline ends. Germline CDR1 reads SGHTA; CDR2 reads FQGNSA. DNA of the CDR3: TGTGCCAGCAGCTTAATGGGGGGACAAGAGACCCAGTACTTC. This encodes CASSLMGGQETQYF.

The genes are TRBV27 and TRBJ1-1; 8 nucleotides align to TRBD1. The junction had 1 base not matched to a gene; V was cut back by 5 bases and J by 5 bases. The CDR3 runs to 12 residues. Germline lookup yields CDR1 MNHEY and CDR2 SMNVEV (reference sequence). The CDR3: CASSRQGTEAFF. CDR3 sequence (DNA): TGTGCCAGCAGTCGACAGGGGACTGAAGCTTTCTTT.